The 6 T cell receptor beta chains presented below share a single source sample, sequenced in a study of T cell responses to AZD1222 COVID-19 vaccine. The data were produced by immunoSEQ multiplex PCR, yet TCRdb's version contains in-frame clones alone and is incomplete. The repertoire includes roughly 80,000 clones, just over 90% of them detected once, and approximately 5.6% sits in the top ten. The sequenced sample was peripheral blood, obtained on day 0 of AZD1222 vaccination. All receptors derive from an adult in good health.

The J gene is TRBJ2-7, the V gene TRBV7-6, with no clear D. The V and J ends lost 6 bases and 2 bases respectively, with 17 bases between them. In germline, CDR1 is SGHVS, CDR2 FNYEAQ. The length of the CDR3 is 15 residues. CDR3 sequence: CASRRLESSPYEQYF. The CDR3 nucleotides read TGTGCCAGCAGACGCCTAGAGTCTTCCCCCTACGAGCAGTACTTC.

The V call is TRBV9, the J call TRBJ2-1; TRBD2 agrees at 8 bases. The CDR3 covers 18 residues. V shed 0 bases and J 5 bases; nucleotides not matched to a gene: 13. The germline CDR1 and CDR2 sequences are SGDLS and YYNGEE. Here the CDR3 reads CASSVAILESGGHNEQFF. CDR3 DNA sequence: TGTGCCAGCAGCGTAGCAATTCTGGAAAGCGGGGGACACAATGAGCAGTTCTTC.

The chain couples TRBV28 to TRBJ2-7; 8 bases match TRBD1. V was pared by 4 bases and J by 5 bases, with 13 bases of the junction left unmatched. CDR3 length: 16 residues. Germline V gene sequence: CDR1 MDHEN, CDR2 SYDVKM. This CDR3 is CASSSPGQGLGDEQYF. DNA for the CDR3: TGTGCCAGCAGTTCCCCCGGACAGGGTTTGGGGGACGAGCAGTACTTC. The whole variable domain, remainder taken from reference TRBV28 and TRBJ2-7, is DVKVTQSSRYLVKRTGEKVFLECVQDMDHENMFWYRQDPGLGLRLIYFSYDVKMKEKGDIPEGYSVSREKKERFSLILESASTNQTSMYLCASSSPGQGLGDEQYFGPGTRLTVT.

The V gene is TRBV18, the J gene TRBJ2-1; maybe TRBD2 (5 bases). Trimming took off 7 bases at V and 0 bases at J, with 13 bases between the two ends. CDR1 and CDR2 (germline): KGHSH, LQKENI. CDR3 length equals 15 residues. This CDR3 is CASFFRRSSYNEQFF. In nucleotides, the CDR3 is TGTGCCAGCTTCTTTAGGAGGAGCTCCTACAATGAGCAGTTCTTC.

This chain links TRBV20-1 with TRBJ1-4; D is unresolved. Trimming stripped 4 bases from V and 8 bases from J, with 8 bases between. Germline values: CDR1 DFQATT, CDR2 SNEGSKA (reference sequence). The CDR3 spans 11 residues. The CDR3 coding sequence is TGCAGTGCTACTCCAGGCGAAAAACTGTTTTTT. This translates into CSATPGEKLFF.

The chain employs TRBV5-1 and TRBJ2-2; a possible D gene is TRBD2 (5 bases). Germline CDR1 SGHRS, CDR2 YFSETQ. The V end lost 2 bases, the J end lost 3 bases, and 8 bases lay between the germline ends. The CDR3 length is 14 residues. The DNA for the CDR3 is TGCGCCAGCAGCTTCGGGGATTACACCGGGGAGCTGTTTTTT. This translates into CASSFGDYTGELFF.